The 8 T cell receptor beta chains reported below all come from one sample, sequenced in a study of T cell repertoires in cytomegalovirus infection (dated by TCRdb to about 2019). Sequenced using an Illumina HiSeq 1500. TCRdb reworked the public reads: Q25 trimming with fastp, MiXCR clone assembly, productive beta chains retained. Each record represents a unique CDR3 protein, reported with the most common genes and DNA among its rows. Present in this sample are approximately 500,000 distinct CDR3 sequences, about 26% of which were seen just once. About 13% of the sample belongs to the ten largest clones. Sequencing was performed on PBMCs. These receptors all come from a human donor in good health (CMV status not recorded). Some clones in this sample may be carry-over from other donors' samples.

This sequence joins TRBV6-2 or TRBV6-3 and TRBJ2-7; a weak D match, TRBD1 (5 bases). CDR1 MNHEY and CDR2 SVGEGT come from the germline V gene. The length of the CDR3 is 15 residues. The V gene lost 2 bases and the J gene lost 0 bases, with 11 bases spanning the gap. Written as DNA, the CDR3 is TGTGCCAGCAGTTACACAGGCATCACCTCCTACGAGCAGTACGTC. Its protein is CASSYTGITSYEQYV.

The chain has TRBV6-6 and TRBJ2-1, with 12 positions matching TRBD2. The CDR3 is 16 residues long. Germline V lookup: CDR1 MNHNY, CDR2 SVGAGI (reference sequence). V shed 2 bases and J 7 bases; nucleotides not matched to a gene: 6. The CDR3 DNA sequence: TGTGCCAGCAGTTACGCGACTAGCGGGAGTAAAAATGAGCAGTTCTTC. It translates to CASSYATSGSKNEQFF.

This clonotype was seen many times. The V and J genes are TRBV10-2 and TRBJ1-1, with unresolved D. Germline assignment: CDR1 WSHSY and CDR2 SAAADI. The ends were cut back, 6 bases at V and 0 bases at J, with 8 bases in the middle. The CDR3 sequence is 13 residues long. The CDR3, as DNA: TGCGCCAGCAGGCTGACAATGAACACTGAAGCTTTCTTT. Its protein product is CASRLTMNTEAFF.

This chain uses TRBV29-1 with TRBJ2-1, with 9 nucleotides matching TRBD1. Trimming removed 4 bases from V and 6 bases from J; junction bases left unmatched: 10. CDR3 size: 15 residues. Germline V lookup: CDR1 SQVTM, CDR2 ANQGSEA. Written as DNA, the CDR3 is TGCAGCGTTGGAGGTTTTGGGACAGGGTCCAATGAGCAGTTCTTC. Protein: CSVGGFGTGSNEQFF.

In DNA, the CDR3 is TGTGCCAGCTCACCAAACTCAGAGACCCAGTACTTC. It is translated as CASSPNSETQYF. The rearrangement joins TRBV18 to TRBJ2-5, with D uncertain. Germline V gene data show CDR1 as KGHSH and CDR2 as LQKENI. Trimming cost V 2 bases and J 4 bases, with 5 bases left between them. The CDR3 is 12 amino acids.

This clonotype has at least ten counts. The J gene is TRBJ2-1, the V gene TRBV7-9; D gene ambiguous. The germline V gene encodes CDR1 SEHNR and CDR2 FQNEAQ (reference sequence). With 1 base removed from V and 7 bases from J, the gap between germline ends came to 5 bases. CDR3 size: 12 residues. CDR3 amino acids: CASSLGSNEQFF. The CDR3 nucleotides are TGTGCCAGCAGCTTAGGCAGTAATGAGCAGTTCTTC.

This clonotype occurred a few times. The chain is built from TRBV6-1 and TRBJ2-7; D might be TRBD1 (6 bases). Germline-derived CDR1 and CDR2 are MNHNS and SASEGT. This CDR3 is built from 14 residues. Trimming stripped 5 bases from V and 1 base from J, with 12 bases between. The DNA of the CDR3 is TGTGCCAGCAGTCCCGTAGGACAGTCCTACGAGCAGTACTTC. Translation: CASSPVGQSYEQYF.

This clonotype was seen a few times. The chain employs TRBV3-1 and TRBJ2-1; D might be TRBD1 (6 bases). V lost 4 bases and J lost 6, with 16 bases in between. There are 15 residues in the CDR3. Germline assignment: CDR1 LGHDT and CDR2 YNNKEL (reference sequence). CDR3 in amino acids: CASSRTAPSGNEQFF. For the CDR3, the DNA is TGTGCCAGCAGCCGGACAGCTCCATCGGGCAATGAGCAGTTCTTC.